Below, 13 T cell receptor beta chains from the same sample are listed, as sequenced in a study of OX40 agonist ivuxolimab in advanced cancers. The library was prepared using the immunoSEQ multiplex PCR assay. TCRdb carries this immuneACCESS record with in-frame sequences only. Its versions omit some clonotypes, under half of them owing to an unresolved V gene in the studies checked, with the rest unexplained. The sample table holds fewer than 50,000 clones, of which about 74% were seen once. The ten top clones hold roughly an eighth of the sample. Sample: CD4+ or CD8+ T cells sorted from blood, taken in a trial of the OX40 agonist ivuxolimab. The receptor source for this set is an adult with an advanced solid tumor such as melanoma, head and neck, liver or kidney cancer.

The chain employs TRBV4-3 and TRBJ2-4, with D perhaps matching TRBD2 (6 bases). This CDR3 comprises 16 residues. CDR1 and CDR2 from the germline V gene are LGHNA and YSLEER. V was cut by 1 base and J by 4 bases, with 14 bases left in between. The DNA for the CDR3 is TGCGCCAGCAGCCAAGCCTGGCAGGGAGGAAAAAACATTCAGTACTTC. It yields the protein CASSQAWQGGKNIQYF.

The genes are TRBV7-2 and TRBJ1-5; 8 nucleotides align to TRBD1. From germline, CDR1 is SGHTA and CDR2 FQGNSA. The CDR3 runs to 15 residues. The J segment lost 7 bases and the V segment lost 1 base, leaving 6 bases of the junction unmatched. This chain's CDR3 is CASSLDQGARQPQHF. DNA of the CDR3: TGTGCCAGCAGCTTAGATCAGGGGGCACGGCAGCCCCAGCATTTT.

The chain links TRBV10-2 to TRBJ2-1; 9 nucleotides align to TRBD1. Germline values: CDR1 WSHSY, CDR2 SAAADI. The CDR3 covers 13 residues. Trimming took 8 bases from V and 6 from J; bases not matched to a gene: 5. Written as DNA, the CDR3 is TGCGCCAGCTGGGACAGGGTTAGCAATGAGCAGTTCTTC. Its protein is CASWDRVSNEQFF.

This chain joins TRBV10-3 and TRBJ2-1; D possibly corresponds to TRBD2 (5 bases). Germline-derived CDR1 and CDR2 are ENHRY and SYGVKD. Trimming took 2 bases from V and 6 from J, leaving 8 bases between them. There are 13 residues in the CDR3. The CDR3 DNA reads as TGTGCCATCAGTGAGGCTAGCTTCAATGAGCAGTTCTTC. Translation: CAISEASFNEQFF.

The chain links TRBV2 to TRBJ1-5; D remains unclear. Per germline, CDR1 SNHLY and CDR2 FYNNEI. The CDR3 covers 14 residues. Trimming removed 5 bases at V and 1 base at J, with 9 bases between. The DNA of the CDR3 is TGTGCCAGCAGTCTAGGGTTAAGCAATCAGCCCCAGCATTTT. Translation gives CASSLGLSNQPQHF.

The J gene is TRBJ1-2, the V gene TRBV28; D is unclear. The CDR3 totals 13 residues. Trimming removed 4 bases at V and 5 bases at J, with 11 bases between. Germline CDR1 is MDHEN and CDR2 is SYDVKM. The CDR3 protein is CASSYHGSYGYTF. The CDR3 DNA sequence: TGTGCCAGCAGTTACCACGGGTCGTATGGCTACACCTTC.

This clone was seen just once. This chain links TRBV28 with TRBJ2-3; D is possibly TRBD2 (6 bases). CDR1 MDHEN and CDR2 SYDVKM come from the germline V gene. The CDR3 is 16 amino acids. V gave up 5 bases and J gave up 2 bases, with 17 bases separating them. The CDR3 nucleotides read TGTGCCAGCAGTCCCTATGGGCGGGGAACCACAGATACGCAGTATTTT. Protein product: CASSPYGRGTTDTQYF.

The chain links TRBV6-1 to TRBJ1-1; the D is unclear. V was shortened by 8 bases and J by 8 bases, with 18 bases between the two germline ends. The CDR3 length is 13 residues. CDR1 and CDR2 from the germline V gene are MNHNS and SASEGT. The CDR3 DNA reads as TGTGCCAGCTCCGGGCGCCCCGATCTGGAAGCTTTCTTT. It is translated as CASSGRPDLEAFF.

This clone came up once. The chain is built from TRBV6-6 and TRBJ2-7, with 11 bases lining up with TRBD1. Germline CDR1 and CDR2: MNHNY and SVGAGI (reference sequence). The CDR3 extends over 15 amino acids. V gave up 5 bases and J gave up 5 bases; unmatched junction bases: 8. Here the CDR3 reads CASSLGQGAFHEQYF. CDR3 in DNA: TGTGCCAGCAGTCTCGGACAGGGGGCTTTCCACGAGCAGTACTTC.

This clone was picked up a small number of times. The chain couples TRBV5-1 to TRBJ2-7; 8 positions agree with TRBD2. Germline CDR1 SGHRS, CDR2 YFSETQ. CDR3 length equals 16 residues. V was pared by 0 bases and J by 5 bases, with 10 bases of the junction left unmatched. The CDR3 loop reads CASSLGGTSGVDEQYF. The CDR3, as DNA: TGCGCCAGCAGCTTGGGAGGGACTAGTGGTGTGGACGAGCAGTACTTC.

This sequence joins TRBV9 and TRBJ1-1; TRBD1 aligns across 9 bases. The CDR3 is 14 amino acids. Looked up from germline, CDR1 is SGDLS and CDR2 is YYNGEE. The J segment lost 1 base and the V segment lost 2 bases, leaving 0 bases of the junction unmatched. The DNA of the CDR3 is TGTGCCAGCAGCGTGGGACAGGGGAACACTGAAGCTTTCTTT. Its translation: CASSVGQGNTEAFF.

This rearrangement joins TRBV5-5 to TRBJ2-7; TRBD1 agrees at 8 bases. V lost 5 bases to trimming and J lost 7 bases; unmatched junction nucleotides: 8. CDR1 is SGHKS and CDR2 is YYEKEE in the germline V gene (reference sequence). CDR3 size: 13 residues. DNA of the CDR3: TGTGCCAGCAGAACACCGACAGGGGCTGAGCAGTACTTC. It specifies CASRTPTGAEQYF. The whole variable domain, filled in from reference TRBV5-5 and TRBJ2-7, reads DAGVTQSPTHLIKTRGQQVTLRCSPISGHKSVSWYQQVLGQGPQFIFQYYEKEERGRGNFPDRFSARQFPNYSSELNVNALLLGDSALYLCASRTPTGAEQYFGPGTRLTVT.

This clone has more than one count but fewer than ten. The chain joins TRBV7-2 to TRBJ1-3; D perhaps matches TRBD1 (6 bases). V gave up 1 base and J gave up 2 bases, with 12 bases separating them. This CDR3 has 16 residues. The germline gives CDR1 SGHTA, CDR2 FQGNSA. The DNA of the CDR3 is TGTGCCAGCAGCTTAGATCCGGGGGCGACTGGAAACACCATATATTTT. This encodes CASSLDPGATGNTIYF.